Described below is a single T cell receptor (beta chain) sequence and its context. The antigen remains undetermined. This record comes from a study of T cells in Graves' hyperthyroidism and ophthalmopathy. The study, taken as a whole, reports: Ophthalmopathy could be told apart from stable hyperthyroidism with a 13 V-J model.

The TCR beta CDR3 regions underwent amplification using RNA transcripts as the source. First-round RT-PCR of the TCR CDR3 relied on the HTBI primer set. TCRdb processed the multiplex PCR reads anew with MiXCR; each CDR3 protein has one entry. In the table there are approximately 600,000 distinct CDR3 sequences, approximately 15% of which are singletons. Germline CDR1 is SGHTA and CDR2 is FQGTGA. The CDR3 has 16 amino acids. V lost 5 bases and J lost 5; bases outside the gene matches: 11. The TCR comes from a woman between 18 and 29 years old with Graves' ophthalmopathy. The chain recombines TRBV7-3 with TRBJ2-3; 9 bases are shared with TRBD2. The material sequenced was blood. The CDR3 DNA reads TGTGCCAGCAGCCCCATCGGCGGGGGGGCAGGAGATACGCAGTATTTT. This encodes CASSPIGGGAGDTQYF.